A single sample gave rise to the 28 T cell receptor beta chains below, sequenced in a study of T cells after yellow fever vaccination (dated by TCRdb to about 2019). Receptor libraries were prepared by 5' RACE. The reads were generated on an Illumina HiSeq 2500. TCRdb reprocessed the public reads (quality trimming at Q25 with fastp, clone calling with MiXCR) and kept in-frame beta chains. Each CDR3 protein gets just one entry, which takes the most common genes and DNA from the rows behind it. This sample is represented by roughly 500,000 distinct CDR3 sequences; roughly 21% of them were singletons. More than 13% of the sample comes from the top ten. According to the study, the label for this sample's treatment or condition signals: live attenuated yellow fever vaccine strain. The source was PBMCs, collected 15 days after the yellow fever booster vaccination. The source of these receptors is a man aged 25 to 40 who received the YFV17D yellow fever vaccine.

This clonotype was seen at least ten times. CDR3: CASSPITGVAAFF. CDR3 sequence (DNA): TGTGCCAGCAGCCCGATAACGGGAGTGGCCGCTTTCTTT. This chain links TRBV14 with TRBJ1-1, with D unresolved. Germline CDR1 reads SGHDN; CDR2 reads FVKESK. The CDR3 spans 13 residues. The germline V and J ends were trimmed by 4 bases and 11 bases, with 17 bases remaining between them. The full variable domain, completed using reference TRBV14 and TRBJ1-1, is EAGVTQFPSHSVIEKGQTVTLRCDPISGHDNLYWYRRVMGKEIKFLLHFVKESKQDESGMPNNRFLAERTGGTYSTLKVQPAELEDSGVYFCASSPITGVAAFFGQGTRLTVV.

This chain uses TRBV16 with TRBJ1-5; no reliable D call. This CDR3 region has 14 residues. Trimming took 3 bases from V and 6 from J, leaving 12 bases between them. The germline V gene has CDR1 KGHSY and CDR2 FQNENV. The CDR3 is CASSQTERSQPQHF. The DNA of the CDR3 is TGTGCCAGCAGCCAGACTGAGCGTAGTCAGCCCCAGCATTTT.

This chain joins TRBV2 and TRBJ2-1, with TRBD2 identical over 14 bases. V lost 7 bases, J lost 7 bases, and 6 bases stayed unmatched. The CDR3 has 15 residues. Germline CDR1 and CDR2: SNHLY and FYNNEI. The CDR3 here is CASKTGLAGVNEQFF. CDR3 bases: TGTGCCAGCAAGACGGGACTAGCGGGAGTAAATGAGCAGTTCTTC.

This clonotype appeared a few times. The chain employs TRBV14 and TRBJ2-5; the D gene is possibly TRBD2 (6 bases). CDR1 is SGHDN and CDR2 is FVKESK in the germline V gene. CDR3 size: 16 residues. V lost 4 bases and J lost 1, with 16 bases in between. The CDR3 DNA reads TGTGCCAGCAGCCGGCGATTTAGCGGATCCCAAGAGACCCAGTACTTC. Translation: CASSRRFSGSQETQYF. The whole variable domain, remainder taken from reference TRBV14 and TRBJ2-5, is EAGVTQFPSHSVIEKGQTVTLRCDPISGHDNLYWYRRVMGKEIKFLLHFVKESKQDESGMPNNRFLAERTGGTYSTLKVQPAELEDSGVYFCASSRRFSGSQETQYFGPGTRLLVL.

This clonotype has at least ten counts. This rearrangement joins TRBV25-1 to TRBJ1-2; D may be TRBD1 (5 bases). This CDR3 region has 13 residues. Looked up from germline, CDR1 is MGHDK and CDR2 is SYGVNS. V was trimmed by 7 bases and J by 7 bases, leaving 16 bases between them. The CDR3 region is CASNAGTVAGYTF. In DNA, the CDR3 is TGTGCCAGCAACGCCGGGACGGTTGCTGGCTACACCTTC.

This clonotype was seen just once. The chain couples TRBV28 to TRBJ2-7, with unresolved D. In germline, CDR1 is MDHEN, CDR2 SYDVKM. This CDR3 has 13 residues. Trimming shortened V by 9 bases and J by 6 bases, and 18 bases separated the two germline ends. CDR3 region: CARGRANPCEQYF. CDR3 sequence (DNA): TGTGCCAGGGGCCGGGCGAACCCCTGCGAGCAGTACTTC.

This clonotype appeared many times. The chain recombines TRBV20-1 with TRBJ2-3; D uncertain. V gave up 3 bases and J gave up 0 bases, with 4 bases separating them. The CDR3 has 12 residues. Germline CDR1 is DFQATT and CDR2 is SNEGSKA (reference sequence). CDR3 sequence reads: CSASGSTDTQYF. As DNA, the CDR3 is TGCAGTGCTAGCGGTAGCACAGATACGCAGTATTTT.

The chain couples TRBV5-1 to TRBJ2-3, with TRBD2 matching 10 bases. The length of the CDR3 is 15 residues. The trim removed 4 bases at V and 3 bases at J, leaving 5 bases unmatched. Germline V gene sequence: CDR1 SGHRS, CDR2 YFSETQ. This CDR3 reads CASSIGLAVTDTQYF. CDR3 coding DNA: TGCGCCAGCAGCATCGGACTAGCGGTTACAGATACGCAGTATTTT.

This clonotype was picked up a small number of times. This chain joins TRBV29-1 and TRBJ2-3; 10 bases are a match to TRBD2. The CDR3 is 15 amino acids. Germline values: CDR1 SQVTM, CDR2 ANQGSEA. J was trimmed by 5 bases and V by 1 base; bases with no gene match: 6. CDR3 in amino acids: CSVEGAGGPEDTQYF. Written as DNA, the CDR3 is TGCAGCGTTGAAGGAGCGGGAGGGCCCGAAGATACGCAGTATTTT.

V is TRBV5-1 and J is TRBJ2-3; the match to TRBD2 covers 10 bases. The CDR3 totals 15 residues. V lost 2 bases, J lost 3 bases, and 3 bases stayed unmatched. The germline CDR1 and CDR2 sequences are SGHRS and YFSETQ. DNA for the CDR3: TGCGCCAGCAGCTTTCTAGCGGGAGAAACAGATACGCAGTATTTT. It codes for CASSFLAGETDTQYF.

This chain links TRBV14 with TRBJ1-1; tentatively, D is TRBD1 (5 bases). The CDR3 spans 14 residues. Germline loops: CDR1 SGHDN, CDR2 FVKESK. Deletions cut 2 bases from V and 5 bases from J, with 12 bases between. Here the CDR3 reads CASSQQGRMTEAFF. The CDR3 DNA reads as TGTGCCAGCAGCCAACAGGGAAGAATGACTGAAGCTTTCTTT.

This clonotype was found a few times. The chain couples TRBV11-2 to TRBJ2-2; possible D gene TRBD1, 5 bases. Trimming took off 1 base at V and 0 bases at J, with 9 bases between the two ends. The CDR3 sequence is 16 residues long. Germline CDR1 SGHAT, CDR2 FQNNGV. This CDR3 reads CASSLGRRANTGELFF. Written as DNA, the CDR3 is TGTGCCAGCAGCTTAGGTCGCAGGGCGAACACCGGGGAGCTGTTTTTT. Drawing the rest from reference TRBV11-2 and TRBJ2-2, the complete variable domain is EAGVAQSPRYKIIEKRQSVAFWCNPISGHATLYWYQQILGQGPKLLIQFQNNGVVDDSQLPKDRFSAERLKGVDSTLKIQPAKLEDSAVYLCASSLGRRANTGELFFGEGSRLTVL.

This clonotype was seen at least ten times. This chain links TRBV29-1 with TRBJ1-3, with TRBD1 matching 7 bases. After removal of 5 bases from V and 0 bases from J, the junction contained 7 bases not matched to a gene. Germline V gene sequence: CDR1 SQVTM, CDR2 ANQGSEA. CDR3 length equals 15 residues. CDR3 in amino acids: CSVQGGSNSGNTIYF. As DNA, the CDR3 is TGCAGCGTTCAGGGGGGCAGTAACTCTGGAAACACCATATATTTT.

This clonotype was counted between two and nine times. The chain couples TRBV12-3 or TRBV12-4 to TRBJ2-6; D call uncertain. Between the trimmed V and J ends, which lost 4 bases and 2 bases, there was a span of 9 bases. This CDR3 has 15 amino acids. CDR3 sequence (DNA): TGTGCCAGCAGTTCTAGAGGCACTGGGGCCAACGTCCTGACTTTC. This encodes CASSSRGTGANVLTF.

This clonotype was detected a few times. The rearrangement joins TRBV2 to TRBJ2-7; D ambiguous. V lost 3 bases and J 4 bases, leaving 16 bases between the germline ends. This CDR3 region has 15 residues. The germline gives CDR1 SNHLY, CDR2 FYNNEI. The CDR3 loop reads CASSDPGRVMYEQYF. CDR3 DNA sequence: TGTGCCAGCAGTGACCCCGGCCGGGTAATGTACGAGCAGTACTTC.

This clonotype was counted a few times. The gene calls are TRBV4-1 and TRBJ2-7; the D gene is possibly TRBD2 (5 bases). V lost 2 bases, J lost 7 bases, and 24 bases lay in between. Germline CDR1 reads MGHRA; CDR2 reads YSYEKL. The CDR3 contains 17 residues. Here the CDR3 DNA reads TGCGCCAGCAGCCAACGGCCTCACAGCATGGGCGCGGGTGAGCAGTACTTC. Amino acid sequence: CASSQRPHSMGAGEQYF.

The chain couples TRBV4-3 to TRBJ2-7, with 7 bases lining up with TRBD1. The CDR3 extends over 15 amino acids. Germline values: CDR1 LGHNA, CDR2 YSLEER. V lost 0 bases to trimming and J lost 2 bases; unmatched junction nucleotides: 4. CDR3: CASSQEGGRAYEQYF. The CDR3 nucleotides read TGCGCCAGCAGCCAAGAAGGGGGCAGGGCCTACGAGCAGTACTTC.

This chain connects TRBV12-3 or TRBV12-4 to TRBJ2-3; 7 bases map to TRBD1. The CDR3 spans 15 residues. V lost 7 bases, J lost 6 bases, and 13 bases stayed unmatched. CDR3 region: CASNSRTGPPDTQYF. CDR3 sequence (DNA): TGTGCCAGCAATTCTAGGACAGGACCGCCGGATACGCAGTATTTT.

This clonotype was seen only a few times. This rearrangement joins TRBV28 to TRBJ2-7, with D unresolved. Trimming took 10 bases from V and 6 from J, leaving 22 bases between them. This CDR3 comprises 14 residues. The germline CDR1 and CDR2 sequences are MDHEN and SYDVKM. CDR3 amino acids: CATRRGYPQSEQYF. In nucleotides, the CDR3 is TGTGCCACCCGACGCGGCTACCCACAAAGCGAGCAGTACTTC.

The V and J genes are TRBV5-5 and TRBJ2-1; 10 bases align to TRBD1. CDR3 length equals 15 residues. The germline V gene has CDR1 SGHKS and CDR2 YYEKEE (reference sequence). Trimming at V came to 4 bases and at J to 10 bases, leaving 11 bases not matched to a gene. The CDR3 DNA reads TGTGCCAGCAGCCACAGACAGGGGGCGGCTACGGAGCAGTTCTTC. Translating gives CASSHRQGAATEQFF.

This sequence joins TRBV20-1 and TRBJ2-1; D might be TRBD1 (6 bases). The CDR3 has 11 amino acids. V lost 8 bases, J lost 7 bases, and 12 bases lay in between. From germline, CDR1 is DFQATT and CDR2 SNEGSKA (reference sequence). The CDR3 sequence: CSNRVKNEQFF. The CDR3 DNA sequence: TGCAGTAACAGGGTCAAGAATGAGCAGTTCTTC.

The chain combines TRBV5-1 with TRBJ2-1, with 10 bases aligning to TRBD2. The CDR3 consists of 14 residues. CDR1 SGHRS and CDR2 YFSETQ come from the germline V gene. Trimming cost V 4 bases and J 8 bases; bases outside gene matches: 6. In DNA, the CDR3 is TGCGCCAGCAGCACAGGACTAGCGGCCGATGAGCAGTTCTTC. Its translation is CASSTGLAADEQFF.

The rearrangement uses TRBV18 and TRBJ1-3; tentatively, D is TRBD1 (6 bases). Looked up from germline, CDR1 is KGHSH and CDR2 is LQKENI. V was pared by 3 bases and J by 1 base, with 10 bases between. The CDR3 contains 15 residues. This CDR3 reads CASSPPDRSGNTIYF. The CDR3 DNA reads as TGTGCCAGCTCACCTCCAGACAGGTCTGGAAACACCATATATTTT.

This clonotype was counted ten times or more. Germline is not matched at one junction end, which may reflect a read error. The genes are TRBV5-1 and TRBJ2-7; D call uncertain. Germline V gives CDR1 SGHRS, CDR2 YFSETQ. There are 11 residues in the CDR3. CDR3 sequence reads: CASSFLNEQYF. DNA of the CDR3: TGTGCCAGCAGTTTTCTTAACGAGCAGTACTTC.

The rearrangement joins TRBV9 to TRBJ2-1; TRBD2 is a possible D gene (6 bases). This CDR3 has 14 amino acids. Per the germline V gene, CDR1 is SGDLS and CDR2 is YYNGEE. V was pared by 2 bases and J by 6 bases, with 12 bases between. The CDR3 loop reads CASSVVGSANEQFF. Written as DNA, the CDR3 is TGTGCCAGCAGCGTCGTCGGGAGTGCCAATGAGCAGTTCTTC.

This clonotype was counted ten times or more. This chain links TRBV20-1 with TRBJ2-1; D gene ambiguous. Germline CDR1 reads DFQATT; CDR2 reads SNEGSKA (reference sequence). V gave up 5 bases and J gave up 0 bases, with 2 bases separating them. The CDR3 is 11 amino acids. As DNA, the CDR3 is TGCAGTGCTGACTCCTACAATGAGCAGTTCTTC. Protein: CSADSYNEQFF.

This chain connects TRBV12-3 or TRBV12-4 to TRBJ2-3, with 8 bases lining up with TRBD2. The V and J ends lost 7 bases and 0 bases, in that order; junction bases with no gene match: 15. The CDR3 consists of 18 residues. The CDR3 here is CASMGGWLAGASTDTQYF. For the CDR3, the DNA is TGTGCCAGCATGGGAGGCTGGCTAGCGGGTGCTAGCACAGATACGCAGTATTTT.

The chain combines TRBV7-2 with TRBJ2-5; D remains ambiguous. The CDR3 extends over 16 amino acids. V lost 3 bases, J lost 4 bases, and 18 bases lay in between. Germline assignment: CDR1 SGHTA and CDR2 FQGNSA. The CDR3 DNA follows: TGTGCCAGCAGCTTGGGCGACGCTCTTTACGGAGAGACCCAGTACTTC. Its protein is CASSLGDALYGETQYF.